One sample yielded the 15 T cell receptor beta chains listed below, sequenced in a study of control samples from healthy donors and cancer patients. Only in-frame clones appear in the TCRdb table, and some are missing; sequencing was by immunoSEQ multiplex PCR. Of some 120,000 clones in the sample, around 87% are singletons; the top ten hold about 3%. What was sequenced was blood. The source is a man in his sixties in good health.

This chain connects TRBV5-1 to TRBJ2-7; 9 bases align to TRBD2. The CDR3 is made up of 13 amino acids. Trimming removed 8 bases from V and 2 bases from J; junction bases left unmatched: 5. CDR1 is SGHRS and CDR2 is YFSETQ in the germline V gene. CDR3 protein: CASKLAGAYEQYF. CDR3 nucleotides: TGCGCCAGTAAATTAGCGGGGGCCTACGAGCAGTACTTC.

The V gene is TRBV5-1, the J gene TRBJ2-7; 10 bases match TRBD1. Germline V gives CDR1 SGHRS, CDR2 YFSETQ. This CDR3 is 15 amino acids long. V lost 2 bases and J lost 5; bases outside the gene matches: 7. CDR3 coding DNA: TGCGCCAGCAGCTTCACAGGACAGGGGGTTGACGAGCAGTACTTC. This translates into CASSFTGQGVDEQYF. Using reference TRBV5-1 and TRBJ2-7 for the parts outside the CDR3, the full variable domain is KAGVTQTPRYLIKTRGQQVTLSCSPISGHRSVSWYQQTPGQGLQFLFEYFSETQRNKGNFPGRFSGRQFSNSRSEMNVSTLELGDSALYLCASSFTGQGVDEQYFGPGTRLTVT.

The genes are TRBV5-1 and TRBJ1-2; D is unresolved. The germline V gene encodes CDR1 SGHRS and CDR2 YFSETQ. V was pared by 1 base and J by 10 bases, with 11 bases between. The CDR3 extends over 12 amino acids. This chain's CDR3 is CASSLQLRDYTF. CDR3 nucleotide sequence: TGCGCCAGCAGCTTGCAACTCCGGGACTACACCTTC.

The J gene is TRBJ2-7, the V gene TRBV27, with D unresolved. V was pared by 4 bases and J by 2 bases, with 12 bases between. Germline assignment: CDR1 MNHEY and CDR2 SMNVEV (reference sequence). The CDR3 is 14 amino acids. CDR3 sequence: CASSSGSIAYEQYF. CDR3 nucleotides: TGTGCCAGCAGTTCGGGCTCAATCGCCTACGAGCAGTACTTC.

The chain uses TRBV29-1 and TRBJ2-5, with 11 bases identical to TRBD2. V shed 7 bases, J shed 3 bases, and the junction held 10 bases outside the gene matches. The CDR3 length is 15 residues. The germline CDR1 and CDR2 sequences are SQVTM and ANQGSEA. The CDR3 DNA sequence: TGCAGCGCCTCCGGGACTAGCGGTAGAGAAGAGACCCAGTACTTC. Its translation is CSASGTSGREETQYF.

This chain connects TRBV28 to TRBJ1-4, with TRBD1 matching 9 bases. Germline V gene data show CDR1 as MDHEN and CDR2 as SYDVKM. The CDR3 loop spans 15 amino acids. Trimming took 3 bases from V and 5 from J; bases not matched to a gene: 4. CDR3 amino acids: CASSFAGTGNEKLFF. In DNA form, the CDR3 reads TGTGCCAGCAGTTTCGCCGGGACAGGGAATGAAAAACTGTTTTTT.

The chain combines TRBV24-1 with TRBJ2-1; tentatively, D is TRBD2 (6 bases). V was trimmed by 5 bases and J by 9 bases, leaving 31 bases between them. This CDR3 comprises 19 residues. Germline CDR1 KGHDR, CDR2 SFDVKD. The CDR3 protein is CATSGLGTQRGDTRGEQFF. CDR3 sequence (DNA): TGTGCCACCAGTGGCTTGGGGACTCAAAGAGGAGATACAAGGGGTGAGCAGTTCTTC.

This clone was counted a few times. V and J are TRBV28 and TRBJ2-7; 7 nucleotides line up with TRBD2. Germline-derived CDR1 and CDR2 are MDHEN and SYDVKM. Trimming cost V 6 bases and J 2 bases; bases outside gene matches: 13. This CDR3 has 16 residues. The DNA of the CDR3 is TGTGCCAGCAGCCCGGCGGGGGTTCGGGGCACCTACGAGCAGTACTTC. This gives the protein CASSPAGVRGTYEQYF.

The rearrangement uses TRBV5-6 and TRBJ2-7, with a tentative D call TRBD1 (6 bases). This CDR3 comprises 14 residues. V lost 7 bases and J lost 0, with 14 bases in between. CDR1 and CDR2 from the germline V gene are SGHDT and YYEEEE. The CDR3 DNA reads TGTGCCAGCGGGGAACAGGGTGTCTCCTACGAGCAGTACTTC. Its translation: CASGEQGVSYEQYF. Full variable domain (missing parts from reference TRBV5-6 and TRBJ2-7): DAGVTQSPTHLIKTRGQQVTLRCSPKSGHDTVSWYQQALGQGPQFIFQYYEEEERQRGNFPDRFSGHQFPNYSSELNVNALLLGDSALYLCASGEQGVSYEQYFGPGTRLTVT.

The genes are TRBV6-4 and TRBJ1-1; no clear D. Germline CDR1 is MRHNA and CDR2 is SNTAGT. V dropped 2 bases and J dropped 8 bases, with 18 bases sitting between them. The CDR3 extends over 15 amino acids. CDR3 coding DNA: TGTGCCAGCAGTGACCAGGTGGGGAGGAAGGGAGAAGCTTTCTTT. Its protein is CASSDQVGRKGEAFF.

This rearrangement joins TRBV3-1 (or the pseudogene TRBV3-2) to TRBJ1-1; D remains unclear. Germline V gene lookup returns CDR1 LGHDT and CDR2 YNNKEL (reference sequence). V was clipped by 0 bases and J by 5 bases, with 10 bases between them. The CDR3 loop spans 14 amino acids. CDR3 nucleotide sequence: TGTGCCAGCAGCCAAGATCTGACCCGTACTGAAGCTTTCTTT. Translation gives CASSQDLTRTEAFF.

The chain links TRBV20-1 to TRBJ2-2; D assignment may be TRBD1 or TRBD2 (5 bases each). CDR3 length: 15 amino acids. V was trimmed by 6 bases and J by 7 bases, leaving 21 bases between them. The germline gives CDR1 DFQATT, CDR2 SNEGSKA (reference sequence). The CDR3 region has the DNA TGCAGTGCGAGTTCCGGGACCCCCGGGGTCGGGGAGCTGTTTTTT. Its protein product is CSASSGTPGVGELFF.

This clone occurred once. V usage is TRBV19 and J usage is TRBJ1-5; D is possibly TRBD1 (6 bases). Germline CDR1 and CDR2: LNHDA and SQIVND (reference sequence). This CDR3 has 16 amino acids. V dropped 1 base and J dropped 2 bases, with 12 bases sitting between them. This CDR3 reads CASSIGGGSGNQPQHF. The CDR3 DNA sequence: TGTGCCAGTAGTATAGGTGGGGGCTCGGGCAATCAGCCCCAGCATTTT.

CDR3: CASRIYGEATNEKLFF. CDR3 bases: TGTGCCAGCAGGATTTACGGAGAGGCAACTAATGAAAAACTGTTTTTT. This sequence joins TRBV4-2 and TRBJ1-4; no reliable D call. Trimming cost V 6 bases and J 0 bases, with 14 bases left between them. This CDR3 has 16 amino acids. Germline assignment: CDR1 LGHNA and CDR2 YNFKEQ.

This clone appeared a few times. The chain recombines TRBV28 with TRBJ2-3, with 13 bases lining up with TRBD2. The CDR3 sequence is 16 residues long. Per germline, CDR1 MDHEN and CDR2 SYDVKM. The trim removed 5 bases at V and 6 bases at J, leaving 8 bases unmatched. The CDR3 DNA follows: TGTGCCAGCAGTCCGCAGGGACTAGCGGGGCCGGATACGCAGTATTTT. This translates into CASSPQGLAGPDTQYF.